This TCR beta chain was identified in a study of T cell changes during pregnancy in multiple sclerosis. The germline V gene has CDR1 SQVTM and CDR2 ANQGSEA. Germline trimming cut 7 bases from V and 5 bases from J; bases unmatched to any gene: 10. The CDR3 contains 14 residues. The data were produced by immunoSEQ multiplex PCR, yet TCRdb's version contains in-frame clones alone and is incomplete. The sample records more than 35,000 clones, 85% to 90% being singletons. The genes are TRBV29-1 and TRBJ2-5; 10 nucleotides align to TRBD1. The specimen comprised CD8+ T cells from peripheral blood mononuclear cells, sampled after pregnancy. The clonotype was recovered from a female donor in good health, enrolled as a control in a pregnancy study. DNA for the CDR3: TGCAGCGCCCAGGGGACAGGGGTTTTGGAGACCCAGTACTTC. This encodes CSAQGTGVLETQYF.